This passage covers 26 T cell receptor beta chains from one sample sequenced in a study of identical twins. TCRdb ran MiXCR on the 5' RACE reads and lists one entry per CDR3 protein. The sample has some 1,700,000 distinct CDR3 sequences, roughly 35% seen once. The material sequenced was cord blood. The source is a newborn girl in good health.

The genes are TRBV28 and TRBJ2-3; 13 bases are shared with TRBD2. The J segment lost 3 bases and the V segment lost 8 bases, leaving 8 bases of the junction unmatched. The CDR3 totals 16 residues. Germline CDR1 is MDHEN and CDR2 is SYDVKM. The CDR3 sequence is CASPPGLAGETDTQYF. The DNA for the CDR3 is TGTGCCAGCCCCCCCGGACTAGCGGGAGAAACAGATACGCAGTATTTT. The whole variable domain, remainder taken from reference TRBV28 and TRBJ2-3, is DVKVTQSSRYLVKRTGEKVFLECVQDMDHENMFWYRQDPGLGLRLIYFSYDVKMKEKGDIPEGYSVSREKKERFSLILESASTNQTSMYLCASPPGLAGETDTQYFGPGTRLTVL.

To note about this clonotype: At one of its ends the junction is not consistent with the germline gene, which may arise from a read error. V and J are TRBV20-1 and TRBJ2-1; D remains ambiguous. This CDR3 is 12 amino acids long. Germline CDR1 and CDR2: DFQATT and SNEGSKA (reference sequence). Here the CDR3 DNA reads TGCAGTGCTAGAGCAGCCTACAATGACCAGTTCTTC. Translation gives CSARAAYNDQFF.

With respect to this clonotype: A clone one base away is much larger, so this may be a read error. This chain uses TRBV28 with TRBJ2-1, with TRBD2 matching 8 bases. CDR3 length: 15 amino acids. CDR1 MDHEN and CDR2 SYDVKM come from the germline V gene. Germline trimming cut 5 bases from V and 7 bases from J; bases unmatched to any gene: 10. CDR3 nucleotides: TGTGCCAGCAGTCCTAGCGGGTCGGCGGGTAATGAGCAGTTCTTC. Protein sequence: CASSPSGSAGNEQFF. Full variable domain (rest looked up from reference TRBV28 and TRBJ2-1): DVKVTQSSRYLVKRTGEKVFLECVQDMDHENMFWYRQDPGLGLRLIYFSYDVKMKEKGDIPEGYSVSREKKERFSLILESASTNQTSMYLCASSPSGSAGNEQFFGPGTRLTVL.

This sequence joins TRBV20-1 and TRBJ2-1; 8 bases agree with TRBD2. CDR3 length: 16 residues. Germline V gene sequence: CDR1 DFQATT, CDR2 SNEGSKA (reference sequence). V lost 5 bases, J lost 10 bases, and 19 bases stayed unmatched. The CDR3, as DNA: TGCAGTGCTGATAAGATGAGACTAGCGCTCCCTGGGGAGCAGTTCTTC. It yields the protein CSADKMRLALPGEQFF.

The V and J genes are TRBV5-1 and TRBJ2-1; TRBD2 agrees at 7 bases. Germline-derived CDR1 and CDR2 are SGHRS and YFSETQ. This CDR3 has 18 residues. V lost 6 bases, J lost 4 bases, and 19 bases stayed unmatched. The DNA of the CDR3 is TGCGCCAGCAACCCCCCTTTTCCTAGCGGAGGAATATACAATGAGCAGTTCTTC. The encoded protein is CASNPPFPSGGIYNEQFF.

This clonotype was observed a handful of times. The chain has TRBV27 and TRBJ2-1; tentative D call: TRBD2 (6 bases). The CDR3 has 13 amino acids. The ends were cut back, 6 bases at V and 8 bases at J, with 14 bases in the middle. Germline CDR1 MNHEY, CDR2 SMNVEV (reference sequence). CDR3 in DNA: TGTGCCAGCAGCTCCCCGGGGGTCGATGAGCAGTTCTTC. Amino acid sequence: CASSSPGVDEQFF.

This clonotype was seen ten or more times. This sequence joins TRBV12-3 or TRBV12-4 and TRBJ1-6; TRBD1 is a possible D gene (6 bases). V shed 4 bases and J shed 0 bases, with 7 bases lying between them. This CDR3 is 15 amino acids long. CDR3 sequence (DNA): TGTGCCAGCAGTTCGACAGGCTCCTATAATTCACCCCTCCACTTT. Protein sequence: CASSSTGSYNSPLHF.

The chain couples TRBV29-1 to TRBJ2-7; no clear D. The CDR3 is 10 residues long. Germline V CDR1 and CDR2: SQVTM, ANQGSEA. V was pared by 6 bases and J by 7 bases, with 10 bases between. CDR3 region: CSVQHNEQYF. CDR3 DNA sequence: TGCAGCGTACAACACAATGAGCAGTACTTC.

The J gene is TRBJ1-1, the V gene TRBV7-2; TRBD1 agrees at 7 bases. The CDR3 loop spans 13 amino acids. The germline gives CDR1 SGHTA, CDR2 FQGNSA. V was pared by 1 base and J by 10 bases, with 6 bases of the junction left unmatched. CDR3 in DNA: TGTGCCAGCAGCTTAGAGCGGCAGGGGGTAGCTTTCTTT. Its protein is CASSLERQGVAFF.

The table lists this clonotype with a few counts. The chain recombines TRBV7-8 with TRBJ1-4; TRBD1 might be the D (5 bases). Germline V lookup: CDR1 SGHVS, CDR2 FQNEAQ. Trimming stripped 4 bases from V and 11 bases from J, with 14 bases between. The CDR3 has 13 amino acids. In DNA, the CDR3 is TGTGCCAGCAGCTACGGGGCACGGAAGAAACTGTTTTTT. Residues: CASSYGARKKLFF.

This clonotype was seen a few times. This sequence joins TRBV28 and TRBJ1-1, with D uncertain. The length of the CDR3 is 15 residues. Germline V gene lookup returns CDR1 MDHEN and CDR2 SYDVKM. V lost 2 bases and J 0 bases, leaving 10 bases between the germline ends. The CDR3 here is CASSLPTSLNTEAFF. The CDR3 region has the DNA TGTGCCAGCAGTTTACCGACGAGCTTGAACACTGAAGCTTTCTTT.

As to this clonotype: The junction differs from germline at one of its ends, possibly a read error. This chain uses TRBV12-3 or TRBV12-4 with TRBJ1-2; 7 positions agree with TRBD1. The CDR3 runs to 14 residues. CDR3 region: CAGSPTGSNYGYTF. CDR3 DNA sequence: TGTGCCGGCAGCCCGACAGGGTCTAACTATGGCTACACCTTC.

This chain links TRBV5-1 with TRBJ2-7, with 8 bases aligning to TRBD2. Germline CDR1 reads SGHRS; CDR2 reads YFSETQ. The CDR3 is 15 residues long. V dropped 0 bases and J dropped 3; count of bases not matched to a gene: 5. CDR3 loop: CASSLETSGGYEQYF. The CDR3 region has the DNA TGCGCCAGCAGCTTGGAGACGAGCGGGGGCTACGAGCAGTACTTC.

This clonotype has a count of ten or more. The chain has TRBV29-1 and TRBJ1-2; 8 positions agree with TRBD1. CDR3 length: 14 residues. Germline loops: CDR1 SQVTM, CDR2 ANQGSEA. Trimming removed 3 bases from V and 4 bases from J; junction bases left unmatched: 7. The CDR3 sequence: CSVDPSGTGYGYTF. CDR3 in DNA: TGCAGCGTTGACCCTTCCGGGACAGGCTATGGCTACACCTTC.

This clonotype showed up just a few times. The V call is TRBV12-1, the J call TRBJ2-1; the DNA was not used to check the table's D call, TRBD2. TRBV12-1 has pseudogene status. CDR3 length: 14 residues. This CDR3 reads CASRLRLRYNEQFF. CDR3 bases: TGTGCCAGCAGACTGAGACTACGATACAATGAGCAGTTCTTC.

The chain couples TRBV28 to TRBJ1-5; tentatively, D is TRBD1 (6 bases). In germline, CDR1 is MDHEN, CDR2 SYDVKM. V dropped 3 bases and J dropped 7 bases, with 16 bases sitting between them. This CDR3 has 15 residues. The CDR3: CASSFPTGQWQPQHF. The CDR3 DNA reads TGTGCCAGCAGTTTCCCGACAGGCCAATGGCAGCCCCAGCATTTT.

This clonotype has ten or more counts. CDR3 nucleotides: TGTGCCAGCAGAGGACAGGCCTCCTACGAGCAGTACTTC. Protein sequence: CASRGQASYEQYF. The chain joins TRBV19 to TRBJ2-7; 7 nucleotides line up with TRBD1. V was clipped by 9 bases and J by 0 bases; unmatched bases: 5. The CDR3 has 13 amino acids. The germline gives CDR1 LNHDA, CDR2 SQIVND (reference sequence).

This clonotype was detected only a few times. The chain couples TRBV9 to TRBJ2-1, with D uncertain. This CDR3 comprises 16 residues. Germline CDR1 is SGDLS and CDR2 is YYNGEE. V lost 0 bases and J lost 6, with 16 bases in between. For the CDR3, the DNA is TGTGCCAGCAGCGTAGTGAGACTCCGCAATCCCAATGAGCAGTTCTTC. Protein sequence: CASSVVRLRNPNEQFF.

This clonotype showed up just once. V gene TRBV20-1 combines with J gene TRBJ1-1; D is unclear. Per the germline V gene, CDR1 is DFQATT and CDR2 is SNEGSKA (reference sequence). The CDR3 length is 15 residues. The V and J ends lost 2 bases and 8 bases respectively, with 21 bases between them. The chain's CDR3 is CSARRPRGRAREAFF. CDR3 DNA: TGCAGTGCTAGACGCCCTAGAGGGAGGGCCCGAGAAGCTTTCTTT.

V and J are TRBV2 and TRBJ2-3; 11 bases line up with TRBD2. Germline V CDR1 and CDR2: SNHLY, FYNNEI. This CDR3 has 15 residues. The V segment lost 3 bases and the J segment 6 bases; nucleotides outside the gene matches: 5. Here the CDR3 reads CASSEGLAAGDTQYF. CDR3 bases: TGTGCCAGCAGTGAGGGACTAGCGGCGGGGGATACGCAGTATTTT.

Details on this clonotype: The junction departs from the called germline gene at one end, perhaps through a read error. The chain employs TRBV7-2 and TRBJ2-3; D unclear. The germline CDR1 and CDR2 sequences are SGHTA and FQGNSA. This CDR3 has 14 residues. The CDR3 DNA is TGTGCCGGCAGCTCTTCCTCCTTGACAGATACGCAGTATTTT. This sequence encodes CAGSSSSLTDTQYF.

The rearrangement links TRBV12-3 or TRBV12-4 to TRBJ1-2; 7 bases match TRBD1. Losses at the gene ends were 4 bases for V and 6 bases for J; bases not matched to a gene: 5. There are 13 residues in the CDR3. Written as DNA, the CDR3 is TGTGCCAGCAGTTCCGGGACAGTTAATGGCTACACCTTC. This gives the protein CASSSGTVNGYTF.

This chain uses TRBV6-1 with TRBJ2-7; no definite D call. The CDR3 spans 14 residues. In germline, CDR1 is MNHNS, CDR2 SASEGT. Deletions cut 6 bases from V and 4 bases from J, with 16 bases between. DNA of the CDR3: TGTGCCAGCAGAGGTTGGCGCTCTTCATACGAGCAGTACTTC. Protein product: CASRGWRSSYEQYF.

The V gene is TRBV6-2 or TRBV6-3, the J gene TRBJ2-7; possible D gene TRBD1, 6 bases. The ends were cut back, 1 base at V and 12 bases at J, with 10 bases in the middle. Looked up from germline, CDR1 is MNHEY and CDR2 is SVGEGT. This CDR3 contains 11 residues. CDR3 in amino acids: CASSYLGAGYF. The CDR3, as DNA: TGTGCCAGCAGTTACTTGGGGGCAGGGTACTTC.

Concerning this clonotype: At one of its ends the junction is not consistent with the germline gene, which may arise from a read error. J is TRBJ2-5 and V is TRBV5-5; D might be TRBD2 (6 bases). Germline-derived CDR1 and CDR2 are SGHKS and YYEKEE (reference sequence). This CDR3 comprises 13 residues. The CDR3, as DNA: TGTGCCAGCAGCTTGGGGGGGGAAGAGGCCCAGTACTTC. Translation gives CASSLGGEEAQYF.

V usage is TRBV20-1 and J usage is TRBJ2-5, with a possible D match to TRBD1 (5 bases). The germline CDR1 and CDR2 sequences are DFQATT and SNEGSKA (reference sequence). Trimming took off 6 bases at V and 8 bases at J, with 13 bases between the two ends. The CDR3 runs 11 residues. The CDR3 nucleotides read TGCAGTGCCTGGGGCCCATTTACCCAGTACTTC. It is translated as CSAWGPFTQYF.